This T cell receptor beta chain was retrieved from a study of cytomegalovirus exposure and HLA in healthy donors. There are 16 residues in the CDR3. Trimming at V came to 4 bases and at J to 0 bases, leaving 2 bases not matched to a gene. Germline V gene lookup returns CDR1 SGDLS and CDR2 YYNGEE. Findings and limits, study-wide: Rare TCR sequences predominated, though certain public TCRs were found in many donors.

Clones were read by immunoSEQ multiplex PCR, and TCRdb kept only the in-frame ones, dropping some. The table lists about 110,000 clones, around 87% of them singletons. Remarks on this clone: The antigen remains unidentified.

The V and J genes are TRBV9 and TRBJ2-3, with 13 bases fitting TRBD2. The TCR originated in a woman aged 18-29 years in good health and CMV-seropositive. The sample consisted of PBMCs. In DNA form, the CDR3 reads TGTGCCAGCAGCCCGGGACTAGCGGGAAGCACAGATACGCAGTATTTT. It is translated as CASSPGLAGSTDTQYF.